This T cell receptor beta chain derives from a study of PD-L1 blockade in urothelial cancer. Looking at the study overall: The authors examined blood 3 weeks (second dose) and 6 weeks after treatment start. The median number of T cells present in blood samples was 140,000 to 150,000.

Each patient's cancer was a locally advanced or metastatic urothelial carcinoma. Assay: immunoSEQ multiplex PCR; the TCRdb copy retains only in-frame clones and omits some. The sample includes 35,000 to 50,000 clones, over 65% seen only once; the top ten take approximately 2.9%. V was clipped by 6 bases and J by 8 bases; unmatched bases: 5. Germline CDR1 is MNHEY and CDR2 is SMNVEV (reference sequence). The CDR3 runs to 15 residues. The sequence came from a man in his 70s with urothelial cancer. The sample here was PBMCs, taken around atezolizumab (anti-PD-L1) treatment. The chain links TRBV27 to TRBJ2-3; TRBD2 matches 16 bases. The CDR3 loop reads CASSSGTSGGGTQYF. The CDR3 DNA sequence: TGTGCCAGCAGCTCTGGGACTAGCGGGGGGGGTACGCAGTATTTT.